The 5 T cell receptor beta chains in this list originate from one sample, sequenced in a study of shared clonotypes between healthy human individuals. Profiling relied on immunoSEQ multiplex PCR, and the TCRdb table lists in-frame clones only, not all of them. Here the sample spans some 2,000,000 clones, 85% to 95% being singletons. Sequenced: naive CD4+ T cells sorted from blood. Subset reported: CD45RA+ positively selected. These receptors were taken from a man younger than 30 in good health.

This chain connects TRBV10-1 to TRBJ1-6; D gene ambiguous. The CDR3 extends over 13 amino acids. V shed 4 bases and J shed 3 bases, with 4 bases lying between them. Germline CDR1 WNHNN, CDR2 SYGVQD (reference sequence). CDR3 DNA sequence: TGCGCCAGCAGTGCCGACTATAATTCACCCCTCCACTTT. Protein product: CASSADYNSPLHF.

The chain links TRBV21-1 to TRBJ2-7; TRBD2, the D gene given by the table, was not confirmed from the DNA. TRBV21-1 represents a pseudogene. This CDR3 comprises 16 residues. The CDR3 region is CASSTAASGRSYEQYF. The CDR3, as DNA: TGTGCCAGCAGCACGGCGGCTAGCGGGAGATCCTACGAGCAGTACTTC.

V usage is TRBV5-1 and J usage is TRBJ2-1; 10 bases are shared with TRBD2. Germline CDR1 reads SGHRS; CDR2 reads YFSETQ. With 4 bases clipped from V and 9 bases from J, the junction kept 13 bases outside the gene matches. The CDR3 sequence is 16 residues long. As DNA, the CDR3 is TGCGCCAGCAGCACTGGAGGCCTAGCGGGAGCCGGTGAGCAGTTCTTC. Its translation is CASSTGGLAGAGEQFF.

The gene calls are TRBV5-1 and TRBJ2-2, with D hard to call. The V end was cut by 1 base, the J end by 4 bases, with 11 bases between. The germline gives CDR1 SGHRS, CDR2 YFSETQ. The CDR3 length is 15 residues. The CDR3 DNA sequence: TGCGCCAGCAGCTTGAATACCGGTTCCACCGGGGAGCTGTTTTTT. Translating gives CASSLNTGSTGELFF.

This chain connects TRBV6-1 to TRBJ2-5; 8 nucleotides line up with TRBD1. Per germline, CDR1 MNHNS and CDR2 SASEGT. V dropped 4 bases and J dropped 1; count of bases not matched to a gene: 8. This CDR3 comprises 16 residues. CDR3 DNA sequence: TGTGCCAGCAGTGGGACAGGGACAGCGATCCAAGAGACCCAGTACTTC. It is translated as CASSGTGTAIQETQYF.